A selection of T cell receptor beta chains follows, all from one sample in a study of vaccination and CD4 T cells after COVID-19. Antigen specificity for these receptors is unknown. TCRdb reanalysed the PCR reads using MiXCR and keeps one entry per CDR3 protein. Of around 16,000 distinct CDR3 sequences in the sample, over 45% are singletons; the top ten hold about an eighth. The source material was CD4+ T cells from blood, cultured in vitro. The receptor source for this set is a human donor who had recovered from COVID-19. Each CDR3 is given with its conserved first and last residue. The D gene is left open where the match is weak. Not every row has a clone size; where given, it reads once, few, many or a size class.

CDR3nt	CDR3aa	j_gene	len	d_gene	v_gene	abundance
TGTGCCAGCAGCATAGGGGGGGGGCAGTACTTC	CASSIGGGQYF	TRBJ2-7	11	NA	TRBV7-2	NA
TGTGCCAGCAGCTCCTATAGGACTAGCGGGACGAATGAGCAGTTCTTC	CASSSYRTSGTNEQFF	TRBJ2-1	16	TRBD2	TRBV7-8	NA
TGCGCCAGCAGCCTGGGACTTTATAGCAATCAGCCCCAGCATTTT	CASSLGLYSNQPQHF	TRBJ1-5	15	NA	TRBV5-1	NA
TGTGCCAGCAGCCCCTCCGGAACCTGGGATGGCTACACCTTC	CASSPSGTWDGYTF	TRBJ1-2	14	NA	TRBV7-3	few
TGTGCCAGCAGCTCCTTTCGGGGGCACAATGAGCAGTTCTTC	CASSSFRGHNEQFF	TRBJ2-1	14	NA	TRBV7-3	NA
TGTGCCGAGGATCAGGGGATATACAATGAGCAGTTCTTC	CAEDQGIYNEQFF	TRBJ2-1	13	NA	TRBV27	once
TGTGCCAGCAGCCCACGACTAGCGGGCGAGCAGTTCTTC	CASSPRLAGEQFF	TRBJ2-1	13	TRBD2	TRBV11-3	NA
TGCAGTGCTAGAGATGCCCAGAGCTCCTATAATTCACCCCTCCACTTT	CSARDAQSSYNSPLHF	TRBJ1-6	16	NA	TRBV20-1	NA
TGTGCCAGCAGCTTAGGGGCGGAGACCCAGTGCTTC	CASSLGAETQCF	TRBJ2-5	12	NA	TRBV11-3	once
TGTGCCAGCGAAACGACAGGGTTCTTTGGCTACACCTTC	CASETTGFFGYTF	TRBJ1-2	13	TRBD1	TRBV2	NA
TGTGCCACCAGTAGTAGGATGGGACCCGGCAGGGATACGCAGTATTTT	CATSSRMGPGRDTQYF	TRBJ2-3	16	NA	TRBV24-1	few
TGTGCCAGCAGCCAAGTGATTAGGGCAGCGAACACCGGGGAGCTGTTTTTT	CASSQVIRAANTGELFF	TRBJ2-2	17	NA	TRBV14	few
TGTGCCAGCAGCTTTACAGGGGAGACTGAAGCTTTCTTT	CASSFTGETEAFF	TRBJ1-1	13	TRBD1	TRBV7-3	once
TGTGCCAGTAGTCCTCAAGTGGCCGCGAATAATTCACCCCTCCACTTT	CASSPQVAANNSPLHF	TRBJ1-6	16	NA	TRBV19	once